Below, 10 T cell receptor beta chains from the same sample are listed, as sequenced in a study of OX40 agonist ivuxolimab in advanced cancers. Receptor amplification or capture employed the immunoSEQ multiplex PCR assay. Entries here come from immuneACCESS through TCRdb and include only in-frame sequences with V and J called. Some clones fail to appear in such tables; in the studies checked, an unresolved V gene covers under half of the shortfall, and the cause of the remainder is unknown. This sample comprises tens of thousands of clones, almost 85% of them detected only once. The ten largest clones capture under 5.5% of the sample. Sample: CD4+ or CD8+ T cells sorted from blood, taken in a trial of the OX40 agonist ivuxolimab. The receptor set was obtained from an adult with an advanced solid tumor such as melanoma, head and neck, liver or kidney cancer.

The gene calls are TRBV6-6 and TRBJ1-6, with D uncertain. In germline, CDR1 is MNHNY, CDR2 SVGAGI (reference sequence). This CDR3 has 15 amino acids. Trimming shortened V by 0 bases and J by 4 bases, and 7 bases separated the two germline ends. CDR3 sequence (DNA): TGTGCCAGCAGTTACTCACAAGGATATAATTCACCCCTCCACTTT. This gives the protein CASSYSQGYNSPLHF.

About this clone itself: Mismatch with germline at one junction end may stem from a read error. The chain uses TRBV2 and TRBJ2-5; 9 bases are shared with TRBD2. Germline V gives CDR1 SNHLY, CDR2 FYNNEI. The CDR3 loop spans 14 amino acids. The CDR3, as DNA: TGTGCCAGCAGAGAAGGGACTAGCTTTGAGACCCAGTACTTC. Amino acid sequence: CASREGTSFETQYF.

Only one count was recorded for this clone. The V and J genes are TRBV27 and TRBJ2-5; D remains ambiguous. The CDR3 loop spans 15 amino acids. The germline V gene has CDR1 MNHEY and CDR2 SMNVEV (reference sequence). V shed 4 bases and J shed 1 base, with 13 bases lying between them. The DNA of the CDR3 is TGTGCCAGCAGTTCCGTCGCGGCCAGCCAAGAGACCCAGTACTTC. Protein sequence: CASSSVAASQETQYF.

The sample holds one count of this clone. The chain couples TRBV19 to TRBJ2-1; D gene uncertain. This CDR3 is built from 15 residues. Germline CDR1 is LNHDA and CDR2 is SQIVND (reference sequence). The germline V and J ends were trimmed by 3 bases and 0 bases, with 9 bases remaining between them. In nucleotides, the CDR3 is TGTGCCAGTAGTATGCAGGCTAGCTCCTACAATGAGCAGTTCTTC. Amino acid sequence: CASSMQASSYNEQFF.

This clone was seen only once. The chain carries TRBV19 and TRBJ2-7; TRBD1 might be the D (5 bases). V shed 5 bases and J shed 2 bases, with 16 bases lying between them. The CDR3 is made up of 15 amino acids. Germline CDR1 is LNHDA and CDR2 is SQIVND (reference sequence). The CDR3 protein is CASSFSKDTAYEQYF. The CDR3 DNA is TGTGCCAGTAGTTTCTCGAAGGACACCGCCTACGAGCAGTACTTC.

This sequence joins TRBV11-2 and TRBJ2-7, with a weak D call TRBD2 (7 bases). V lost 3 bases to trimming and J lost 2 bases, with 14 bases between them. Germline CDR1 SGHAT, CDR2 FQNNGV. The CDR3 consists of 15 residues. This CDR3 reads CASSFRQRDTYEQYF. The CDR3 nucleotides read TGTGCCAGCAGCTTCAGACAGCGGGACACCTACGAGCAGTACTTC. Together with reference TRBV11-2 and TRBJ2-7, the CDR3 gives the full variable domain: EAGVAQSPRYKIIEKRQSVAFWCNPISGHATLYWYQQILGQGPKLLIQFQNNGVVDDSQLPKDRFSAERLKGVDSTLKIQPAKLEDSAVYLCASSFRQRDTYEQYFGPGTRLTVT.

The gene calls are TRBV5-1 and TRBJ2-1; 7 nucleotides match TRBD1. The CDR3 has 15 residues. The J segment lost 1 base and the V segment lost 4 bases, leaving 5 bases of the junction unmatched. Germline V gene data show CDR1 as SGHRS and CDR2 as YFSETQ. CDR3: CASSPSTGSYNEQFF. Here the CDR3 DNA reads TGCGCCAGCAGCCCGTCGACAGGGTCCTACAATGAGCAGTTCTTC.

Regarding this clone: Sequence at one end of the junction differs from germline and may be a read error. This chain uses TRBV6-5 with TRBJ2-7; D is perhaps TRBD1 (6 bases). Germline loops: CDR1 MNHEY, CDR2 SVGAGI. The CDR3 length is 15 residues. CDR3 residues: CASSYGGASSHEQYF. CDR3 in DNA: TGTGCCAGCAGTTATGGGGGCGCGTCCTCCCACGAGCAGTACTTC.

The rearrangement joins TRBV5-1 to TRBJ2-4, with a possible D match to TRBD1 (6 bases). Germline CDR1 is SGHRS and CDR2 is YFSETQ. V was shortened by 2 bases and J by 11 bases, with 20 bases between the two germline ends. This CDR3 has 15 amino acids. As DNA, the CDR3 is TGCGCCAGCAGCTTTGACCCGGGACAAATATCGTTTCAGTACTTC. It encodes CASSFDPGQISFQYF.

The V and J genes are TRBV7-8 and TRBJ2-2, with no clear D. This CDR3 is 12 amino acids long. Per the germline V gene, CDR1 is SGHVS and CDR2 is FQNEAQ. V was pared by 6 bases and J by 2 bases, with 4 bases between. The CDR3 sequence is CASSSNTGELFF. In DNA form, the CDR3 reads TGTGCCAGCAGTTCCAACACCGGGGAGCTGTTTTTT.